A single sample gave rise to the 26 T cell receptor beta chains below, sequenced in a study of T cell responses to AZD1222 COVID-19 vaccine. Assay used: immunoSEQ multiplex PCR; TCRdb lists only in-frame clones, some missing. The sample contains some 120,000 clones, approximately 80% of which appear only once. The material was peripheral blood, obtained 28 days after the second AZD1222 dose. Receptors were obtained from an adult who received the AZD1222 COVID-19 vaccine.

The gene calls are TRBV5-5 and TRBJ1-1, with D perhaps TRBD1 (6 bases). The CDR3 is made up of 12 amino acids. Trimming cost V 4 bases and J 11 bases, with 15 bases left between them. Germline CDR1 SGHKS, CDR2 YYEKEE (reference sequence). The CDR3, as DNA: TGTGCCAGCAGCATGGGTGGGGGCATTGCTTTCTTT. This gives the protein CASSMGGGIAFF. Full variable domain (missing parts from reference TRBV5-5 and TRBJ1-1): DAGVTQSPTHLIKTRGQQVTLRCSPISGHKSVSWYQQVLGQGPQFIFQYYEKEERGRGNFPDRFSARQFPNYSSELNVNALLLGDSALYLCASSMGGGIAFFGQGTRLTVV.

This chain links TRBV10-1 with TRBJ2-7; 7 nucleotides match TRBD1. Germline V lookup: CDR1 WNHNN, CDR2 SYGVQD (reference sequence). This CDR3 spans 13 amino acids. Losses at the gene ends were 5 bases for V and 1 base for J; bases not matched to a gene: 2. As DNA, the CDR3 is TGCGCCAGCAGTAGGGACAGTTCCTACGAGCAGTACTTC. This gives the protein CASSRDSSYEQYF.

The genes are TRBV11-2 and TRBJ2-3, with 11 bases matching TRBD1. The junction had 13 bases not matched to a gene; V was cut back by 4 bases and J by 10 bases. This CDR3 has 16 amino acids. Germline CDR1 SGHAT, CDR2 FQNNGV. The CDR3 spells CASSSGGTGGPRAQYF. The CDR3 coding sequence is TGTGCCAGCAGCTCAGGGGGGACAGGGGGACCCCGGGCGCAGTATTTT.

The chain employs TRBV7-9 and TRBJ1-1; no firm D call. Trimming shortened V by 2 bases and J by 2 bases, and 12 bases separated the two germline ends. CDR1 and CDR2 from the germline V gene are SEHNR and FQNEAQ (reference sequence). The CDR3 consists of 15 residues. In DNA, the CDR3 is TGTGCCAGCAGCTTAACGGGTAACCTCAACACTGAAGCTTTCTTT. This codes for CASSLTGNLNTEAFF.

The genes are TRBV11-2 and TRBJ1-2; TRBD1 matches 8 bases. Germline values: CDR1 SGHAT, CDR2 FQNNGV. The CDR3 has 14 amino acids. Losses at the gene ends were 1 base for V and 2 bases for J; bases not matched to a gene: 0. CDR3 sequence: CASSLGQGNYGYTF. CDR3 bases: TGTGCCAGCAGCTTAGGACAGGGGAACTATGGCTACACCTTC.

The V and J genes are TRBV19 and TRBJ1-2; D is ambiguous. The V gene lost 2 bases and the J gene lost 0 bases, with 4 bases spanning the gap. Germline assignment: CDR1 LNHDA and CDR2 SQIVND (reference sequence). This CDR3 has 13 residues. The CDR3 loop is CASSINSNYGYTF. The CDR3 DNA is TGTGCCAGTAGTATAAACTCTAACTATGGCTACACCTTC.

The chain couples TRBV6-6 to TRBJ2-7; TRBD2 might be the D (6 bases). This CDR3 comprises 13 residues. Germline CDR1 and CDR2: MNHNY and SVGAGI (reference sequence). Trimming removed 4 bases from V and 5 bases from J, with 12 bases in between. CDR3 DNA sequence: TGTGCCAGCAGTTTTCTGGGGGGAGACGAGCAGTACTTC. Encoded protein: CASSFLGGDEQYF.

The CDR3 protein is CASSQDPRVDEQYF. CDR3 bases: TGCGCCAGCAGCCAAGATCCCAGGGTCGACGAGCAGTACTTC. The chain links TRBV4-1 to TRBJ2-7, with a weak D call TRBD1 (5 bases). The germline V gene has CDR1 MGHRA and CDR2 YSYEKL. Trimming took 0 bases from V and 5 from J, leaving 11 bases between them. This CDR3 is 14 amino acids long.

This sequence joins TRBV5-1 and TRBJ1-5, with D unclear. V lost 4 bases and J 5 bases, leaving 10 bases between the germline ends. CDR3 length: 13 residues. CDR1 and CDR2 (germline): SGHRS, YFSETQ. CDR3: CASSPGGDQPQHF. The CDR3 coding sequence is TGCGCCAGCAGCCCGGGTGGAGATCAGCCCCAGCATTTT.

The chain carries TRBV19 and TRBJ2-7; the D is unclear. Germline assignment: CDR1 LNHDA and CDR2 SQIVND (reference sequence). With 7 bases removed from V and 2 bases from J, the gap between germline ends came to 9 bases. The CDR3 extends over 12 amino acids. The CDR3 here is CASKEEPYEQYF. As DNA, the CDR3 is TGTGCCAGTAAGGAAGAACCCTACGAGCAGTACTTC.

This sequence joins TRBV6-5 and TRBJ1-4; the match to TRBD1 covers 9 bases. The CDR3 totals 15 residues. CDR1 MNHEY and CDR2 SVGAGI come from the germline V gene. V was clipped by 4 bases and J by 8 bases; unmatched bases: 8. The CDR3, as DNA: TGTGCCAGCAGTTCCGCGACAGGGGGGAAGGAAAAACTGTTTTTT. It is translated as CASSSATGGKEKLFF.

The chain has TRBV6-5 and TRBJ2-3; the match to TRBD2 covers 14 bases. Trimming at V came to 9 bases and at J to 0 bases, leaving 2 bases not matched to a gene. CDR3 length: 15 residues. From germline, CDR1 is MNHEY and CDR2 SVGAGI. The CDR3 DNA is TGTGCCAGTGGACTAGCGGGGGGCAGCACAGATACGCAGTATTTT. It specifies CASGLAGGSTDTQYF.

In this sample, this clone turned up once. The chain uses TRBV9 and TRBJ1-1; 8 bases agree with TRBD1. The CDR3 runs to 15 residues. Germline V gives CDR1 SGDLS, CDR2 YYNGEE. Losses at the gene ends were 0 bases for V and 5 bases for J; bases not matched to a gene: 6. This chain's CDR3 is CASSVDGQGRTEAFF. The CDR3 bases are TGTGCCAGCAGCGTAGATGGACAGGGAAGGACTGAAGCTTTCTTT.

The V and J genes are TRBV10-2 and TRBJ1-1; a possible D gene is TRBD1 (6 bases). Looked up from germline, CDR1 is WSHSY and CDR2 is SAAADI. V was clipped by 5 bases and J by 4 bases, with 14 bases between them. CDR3 length: 14 residues. The CDR3 spells CASSRGGASTEAFF. DNA for the CDR3: TGCGCCAGCAGTCGCGGGGGGGCGAGCACTGAAGCTTTCTTT.

The chain has TRBV7-9 and TRBJ2-3; 8 bases are shared with TRBD2. Germline CDR1 SEHNR, CDR2 FQNEAQ (reference sequence). Trimming at V came to 1 base and at J to 4 bases, leaving 10 bases not matched to a gene. The CDR3 runs 17 residues. The CDR3 here is CASSLDWRGASPDTQYF. DNA for the CDR3: TGTGCCAGCAGCTTAGACTGGCGGGGGGCCTCCCCAGATACGCAGTATTTT. Based on the CDR3 plus reference TRBV7-9 and TRBJ2-3, the full variable domain is DTGVSQNPRHKITKRGQNVTFRCDPISEHNRLYWYRQTLGQGPEFLTYFQNEAQLEKSRLLSDRFSAERPKGSFSTLEIQRTEQGDSAMYLCASSLDWRGASPDTQYFGPGTRLTVL.

The chain links TRBV24-1 to TRBJ1-5; perhaps TRBD1 as D (6 bases). Germline V gene lookup returns CDR1 KGHDR and CDR2 SFDVKD. The CDR3 consists of 14 residues. With 5 bases removed from V and 6 bases from J, the gap between germline ends came to 13 bases. CDR3 amino acids: CATSGGLSSQPQHF. The DNA of the CDR3 is TGTGCCACCAGTGGGGGGCTGTCTAGTCAGCCCCAGCATTTT.

The chain couples TRBV9 to TRBJ1-6; no firm D call. This CDR3 is 13 amino acids long. Germline V gene sequence: CDR1 SGDLS, CDR2 YYNGEE. Trimming left V 4 bases short and J 5 bases short, with 7 bases between. The CDR3 DNA reads TGTGCCAGCAGCTCCTTCGATAATTCACCCCTCCACTTT. Its protein is CASSSFDNSPLHF.

V and J are TRBV4-3 and TRBJ1-3, with unresolved D. V was clipped by 3 bases and J by 2 bases, with 8 bases between them. The CDR3 runs to 14 residues. Germline V gives CDR1 LGHNA, CDR2 YSLEER. CDR3: CASSQAYAGNTIYF. CDR3 sequence (DNA): TGCGCCAGCAGCCAGGCTTATGCTGGAAACACCATATATTTT.

The chain is built from TRBV5-1 and TRBJ1-4; a possible D gene is TRBD1 (5 bases). The CDR3 contains 15 residues. Germline CDR1 SGHRS, CDR2 YFSETQ. V lost 0 bases and J 5 bases, leaving 11 bases between the germline ends. CDR3 in DNA: TGCGCCAGCAGCTTGGGAACAGGCGCCAATGAAAAACTGTTTTTT. Protein: CASSLGTGANEKLFF.

The gene calls are TRBV10-1 and TRBJ2-7, with D uncertain. The CDR3 has 14 amino acids. V was clipped by 2 bases and J by 0 bases, with 8 bases between them. Germline CDR1 reads WNHNN; CDR2 reads SYGVQD (reference sequence). The CDR3 is CASSEGHPSYEQYF. In DNA, the CDR3 is TGCGCCAGCAGTGAGGGTCACCCCTCCTACGAGCAGTACTTC.

This sequence joins TRBV5-6 and TRBJ1-6; TRBD1 might be the D (5 bases). The V gene lost 4 bases and the J gene lost 3 bases, with 11 bases spanning the gap. From germline, CDR1 is SGHDT and CDR2 YYEEEE. The CDR3 is 15 amino acids. The CDR3 bases are TGTGCCAGCAGCACCCGGGGGGGCTATAATTCACCCCTCCACTTT. It codes for CASSTRGGYNSPLHF. The full variable domain, rest sourced from reference TRBV5-6 and TRBJ1-6, is DAGVTQSPTHLIKTRGQQVTLRCSPKSGHDTVSWYQQALGQGPQFIFQYYEEEERQRGNFPDRFSGHQFPNYSSELNVNALLLGDSALYLCASSTRGGYNSPLHFGNGTRLTVT.

This clone is labeled medium-sized. The likely explanation is a read error, given a far larger clone one base away. Other DNA sequences from this sample encode an identical CDR3 as well. The chain employs TRBV21-1 and TRBJ1-6. TRBV21-1 is a pseudogene locus. The length of the CDR3 is 15 residues. The CDR3 protein is CASSPPGLGGSPLHF. The CDR3 DNA reads TGTGCCAGCAGCCCCCCAGGACTGGGGGGCTCACCCCTCCACTTT.

V and J are TRBV11-2 and TRBJ2-1; maybe TRBD2 (6 bases). Germline CDR1 SGHAT, CDR2 FQNNGV. V lost 4 bases and J 1 base, leaving 20 bases between the germline ends. The CDR3 has 18 amino acids. The CDR3 DNA follows: TGTGCCAGCAGCTCTAAACGGGCGGGGACGATATCCTACAATGAGCAGTTCTTC. It encodes CASSSKRAGTISYNEQFF.

The V call is TRBV10-2, the J call TRBJ1-2; weak D call: TRBD1 (5 bases). Germline V gives CDR1 WSHSY, CDR2 SAAADI. This CDR3 is 12 amino acids long. Deletions cut 8 bases from V and 6 bases from J, with 13 bases between. The CDR3 loop reads CASARGGHGYTF. CDR3 sequence (DNA): TGCGCCAGCGCTCGGGGGGGTCATGGCTACACCTTC.

The rearrangement uses TRBV15 and TRBJ2-7; TRBD2 is a possible D gene (5 bases). The length of the CDR3 is 16 residues. Trimming shortened V by 1 base and J by 2 bases, and 15 bases separated the two germline ends. Germline lookup yields CDR1 LNHNV and CDR2 YYDKDF (reference sequence). CDR3 loop: CATSRGGSSRTYEQYF. The CDR3 region has the DNA TGTGCCACCAGCAGAGGGGGTTCTAGCAGAACCTACGAGCAGTACTTC.

In DNA, the CDR3 is TGTGCCAGCAGAGGGACTAGATCTCCGGGGGCCAACGTCCTGACTTTC. It translates to CASRGTRSPGANVLTF. The chain employs TRBV9 and TRBJ2-6; 8 nucleotides match TRBD2. Germline assignment: CDR1 SGDLS and CDR2 YYNGEE. V shed 5 bases, J shed 4 bases, and the junction held 8 bases outside the gene matches. This CDR3 has 16 amino acids.